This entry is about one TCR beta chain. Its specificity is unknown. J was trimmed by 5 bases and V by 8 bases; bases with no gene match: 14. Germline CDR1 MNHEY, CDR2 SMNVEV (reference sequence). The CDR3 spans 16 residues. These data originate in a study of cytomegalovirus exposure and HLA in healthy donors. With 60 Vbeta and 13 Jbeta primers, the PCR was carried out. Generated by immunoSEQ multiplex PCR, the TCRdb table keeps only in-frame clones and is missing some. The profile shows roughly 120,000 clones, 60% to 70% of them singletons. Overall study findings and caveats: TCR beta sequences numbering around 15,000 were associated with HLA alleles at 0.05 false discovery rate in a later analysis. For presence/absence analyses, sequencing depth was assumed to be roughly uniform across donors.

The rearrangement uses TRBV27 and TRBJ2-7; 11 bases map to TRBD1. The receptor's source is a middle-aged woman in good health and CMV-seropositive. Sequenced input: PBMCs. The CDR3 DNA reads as TGTGCCAGCCGACCCTACGGGACAGGGGGTAACAACGAGCAGTACTTC. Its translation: CASRPYGTGGNNEQYF.